These T cell receptor beta chains were read from a single sample in a study of blood T cell repertoires in COVID-19. TCRdb's copy holds only in-frame clones and misses some; the assay was immunoSEQ multiplex PCR. The repertoire holds about 260,000 clones, with around 80% as singletons. The sequenced material came from peripheral blood. All receptors come from a woman of 80 years or more with acute or convalescent COVID-19. The conserved cysteine and the conserved F or W are not part of the CDR3 here.

J gene	V gene	CDR3 protein
TRBJ2-7	TRBV6-2/TRBV6-3	ASSSRLVSEQY
TRBJ2-7	TRBV21-1	ASSKKTGTYEQY
TRBJ1-5	TRBV6-5	ASSRTGDSNQPQH
TRBJ2-1	TRBV20-1	SASYGGGSHEQF
TRBJ2-1	TRBV4-2	ASSQLSGRAYNEQF
TRBJ1-2	TRBV19	ASTSNEAGSYT
TRBJ2-1	TRBV6-5	ASALAGARNEQF
TRBJ2-3	TRBV3-1/TRBV3-2	ASSLKAALAGRSDTQY
TRBJ2-1	TRBV7-8	ASSFPSNEQF
TRBJ2-5	TRBV6-2/TRBV6-3	ASSALGAGARTQY
TRBJ1-6	TRBV25-1	ASSEHRQNSPLH
TRBJ1-3	TRBV28	ASSLGGGYNGNTIY
TRBJ2-2	TRBV5-1	ASSYSGTKINTNTGELF
TRBJ1-1	TRBV7-8	ASSHRVTGTEAF
TRBJ2-3	TRBV5-5	ASSFSIRQGAADTQY
TRBJ2-3	TRBV14	ASSQSFADTQY
TRBJ2-3	TRBV10-3	AISEGGGASDTQY
TRBJ1-2	TRBV29-1	SVLDRNYGYT